The 29 T cell receptor beta chains reported below all come from one sample, sequenced in a study of CD8 T cells in Susac syndrome. Reverse transcription of roughly 0.45 to 1 ug RNA was performed with random hexamers. MiXCR, run by TCRdb on the immunoSEQ multiplex PCR reads, gives a single entry per CDR3 protein. The repertoire has 100,000 to 150,000 distinct CDR3 sequences, approximately 95% of them found once; the top ten carry less than 0.4%. The sequencing sample was made of CD8+ T cells from PBMCs. The source of these receptors is a human donor with multiple sclerosis.

The V call is TRBV20-1, the J call TRBJ2-7, with D perhaps matching TRBD1 (6 bases). The CDR3 extends over 12 amino acids. Germline lookup yields CDR1 DFQATT and CDR2 SNEGSKA (reference sequence). V lost 4 bases, J lost 6 bases, and 13 bases lay in between. CDR3 in DNA: TGCAGTGCTATCGGCAGGGGTGGCGAGCAGTACTTC. Residues: CSAIGRGGEQYF.

The genes are TRBV2 and TRBJ2-1; 8 nucleotides line up with TRBD1. The CDR3 consists of 14 residues. V dropped 5 bases and J dropped 9; count of bases not matched to a gene: 9. The germline V gene has CDR1 SNHLY and CDR2 FYNNEI. CDR3 protein: CASSSDREYGEQFF. CDR3 in DNA: TGTGCCAGCAGTTCGGACAGGGAGTATGGTGAGCAGTTCTTC.

The rearrangement uses TRBV13 and TRBJ1-4; 10 nucleotides align to TRBD1. The CDR3 runs 17 residues. The junction had 10 bases not matched to a gene; V was cut back by 2 bases and J by 7 bases. Germline CDR1 is PRHDT and CDR2 is FYEKMQ (reference sequence). CDR3 sequence: CASSLRETGQGFEKLFF. The DNA for the CDR3 is TGTGCCAGCAGCTTACGGGAGACGGGACAGGGGTTTGAAAAACTGTTTTTT.

The V and J genes are TRBV4-1 and TRBJ2-7; no clear D. V dropped 3 bases and J dropped 2 bases, with 17 bases sitting between them. Germline CDR1 is MGHRA and CDR2 is YSYEKL. The CDR3 covers 16 residues. The CDR3 coding sequence is TGCGCCAGCAGCCATAGGATTACCCAGGACCCCTACGAGCAGTACGTC. Translation: CASSHRITQDPYEQYV.

The rearrangement links TRBV12-3 or TRBV12-4 to TRBJ1-3; D remains ambiguous. Trimming removed 1 base from V and 8 bases from J, with 6 bases in between. The CDR3 consists of 12 residues. CDR3 protein: CASSLGADTIYF. The CDR3 region has the DNA TGTGCCAGCAGTTTAGGGGCGGACACCATATATTTT.

V gene TRBV9 combines with J gene TRBJ2-1; no clear D gene. Trimming left V 0 bases short and J 5 bases short, with 3 bases between. CDR3 length: 12 amino acids. Germline loops: CDR1 SGDLS, CDR2 YYNGEE. The CDR3 region is CASSVGNNEQFF. CDR3 in DNA: TGTGCCAGCAGCGTAGGAAACAATGAGCAGTTCTTC.

The chain is built from TRBV20-1 and TRBJ2-1, with unresolved D. Germline CDR1 reads DFQATT; CDR2 reads SNEGSKA (reference sequence). The CDR3 totals 14 residues. V shed 0 bases and J shed 0 bases, with 6 bases lying between them. The DNA for the CDR3 is TGCAGTGCTAGAGACAGTGGCTCCTACAATGAGCAGTTCTTC. It translates to CSARDSGSYNEQFF.

This chain links TRBV4-1 with TRBJ2-1; 8 bases match TRBD2. There are 16 residues in the CDR3. Per germline, CDR1 MGHRA and CDR2 YSYEKL. The V and J ends lost 1 base and 5 bases, in that order; junction bases with no gene match: 7. CDR3 protein: CASSQVGTRPNNEQFF. The CDR3 nucleotides are TGCGCCAGCAGCCAAGTGGGGACTAGACCCAACAATGAGCAGTTCTTC.

This rearrangement joins TRBV4-1 to TRBJ1-1, with 7 positions matching TRBD1. Germline trimming cut 3 bases from V and 1 base from J; bases unmatched to any gene: 5. Germline V CDR1 and CDR2: MGHRA, YSYEKL. The CDR3 sequence is 15 residues long. The chain's CDR3 is CASSQAGGANTEAFF. The CDR3 nucleotides are TGCGCCAGCAGCCAGGCAGGGGGGGCGAACACTGAAGCTTTCTTT.

The chain recombines TRBV6-1 with TRBJ2-5, with 8 bases aligning to TRBD1. The CDR3 contains 15 residues. V was pared by 7 bases and J by 3 bases, with 10 bases of the junction left unmatched. Looked up from germline, CDR1 is MNHNS and CDR2 is SASEGT. The CDR3 bases are TGTGCCAGCATACTCCAGGGGGCGGGGAAAGAGACCCAGTACTTC. As protein: CASILQGAGKETQYF.

For the CDR3, the DNA is TGTGCCAGCAGTGGGGGACAGGGGGCAAAAGGTCCTGAAGAAAAACTGTTTTTT. As protein: CASSGGQGAKGPEEKLFF. The chain carries TRBV6-1 and TRBJ1-4; 12 bases map to TRBD1. V trimming: 4 bases; J trimming: 8 bases; junction bases outside the gene matches: 14. CDR3 length: 18 amino acids. Germline CDR1 MNHNS, CDR2 SASEGT.

This clonotype was seen a few times. The genes are TRBV4-2 and TRBJ2-1, with 9 bases that match TRBD2. Losses at the gene ends were 0 bases for V and 7 bases for J; bases not matched to a gene: 10. This CDR3 is 17 amino acids long. In germline, CDR1 is LGHNA, CDR2 YNFKEQ. In nucleotides, the CDR3 is TGTGCCAGCAGCCAAGAAGAGCGGGGGGCCCAAGGGAATGAGCAGTTCTTC. It is translated as CASSQEERGAQGNEQFF.

This clonotype has a handful of counts. The J gene is TRBJ1-2, the V gene TRBV6-1; a possible D gene is TRBD1 (5 bases). Germline V gene data show CDR1 as MNHNS and CDR2 as SASEGT. This CDR3 is built from 13 residues. Trimming stripped 5 bases from V and 4 bases from J, with 11 bases between. The CDR3 DNA is TGTGCCAGCAGTCGACAGAAAACCTATGGCTACACCTTC. The encoded protein is CASSRQKTYGYTF.

This sequence joins TRBV27 and TRBJ2-2; no clear D. This CDR3 has 15 amino acids. Germline V gene data show CDR1 as MNHEY and CDR2 as SMNVEV (reference sequence). Trimming stripped 0 bases from V and 2 bases from J, with 7 bases between. The chain's CDR3 is CASSLSVANTGELFF. CDR3 coding DNA: TGTGCCAGCAGTTTATCGGTCGCAAACACCGGGGAGCTGTTTTTT.

This clonotype appeared a single time. The chain combines TRBV20-1 with TRBJ1-2; 9 bases line up with TRBD1. The CDR3 spans 18 residues. V lost 2 bases to trimming and J lost 6 bases; unmatched junction nucleotides: 19. Germline V gene data show CDR1 as DFQATT and CDR2 as SNEGSKA (reference sequence). CDR3 sequence reads: CSARCFASGTGCWDGYTF. CDR3 DNA sequence: TGCAGTGCTAGATGCTTTGCCTCCGGGACAGGGTGTTGGGATGGCTACACCTTC.

V usage is TRBV27 and J usage is TRBJ2-1, with 11 bases identical to TRBD2. The CDR3 extends over 15 amino acids. Trimming at V came to 5 bases and at J to 4 bases, leaving 4 bases not matched to a gene. CDR1 is MNHEY and CDR2 is SMNVEV in the germline V gene (reference sequence). The CDR3 DNA is TGTGCCAGCAGTCCTAGCGGGGGGTTTTACAATGAGCAGTTCTTC. This sequence encodes CASSPSGGFYNEQFF.

The chain links TRBV5-6 to TRBJ2-2; D remains unclear. The CDR3 is 13 amino acids. V was clipped by 0 bases and J by 4 bases, with 4 bases between them. Germline CDR1 and CDR2: SGHDT and YYEEEE. The CDR3 nucleotides are TGTGCCAGCAGCTTGGGCTCCACCGGGGAGCTGTTTTTT. Residues: CASSLGSTGELFF.

V gene TRBV12-3 or TRBV12-4 combines with J gene TRBJ1-1, with a possible D match to TRBD1 (6 bases). V lost 3 bases and J lost 3, with 14 bases in between. The CDR3 has 15 amino acids. This chain's CDR3 is CASSLGGGTYTEAFF. The CDR3 nucleotides are TGTGCCAGCAGTTTGGGAGGGGGGACCTACACTGAAGCTTTCTTT.

The chain employs TRBV27 and TRBJ2-7; D gene unclear. The CDR3 consists of 16 residues. V lost 2 bases and J 0 bases, leaving 14 bases between the germline ends. The germline gives CDR1 MNHEY, CDR2 SMNVEV (reference sequence). The CDR3 loop reads CASSLAPFSPSYEQYF. CDR3 DNA: TGTGCCAGCAGTTTAGCCCCGTTTTCTCCCTCCTACGAGCAGTACTTC.

V and J are TRBV27 and TRBJ2-1; a possible D gene is TRBD1 (6 bases). Germline values: CDR1 MNHEY, CDR2 SMNVEV (reference sequence). CDR3 length: 13 residues. Trimming removed 4 bases at V and 6 bases at J, with 10 bases between. The CDR3: CASSWAGVNEQFF. The CDR3, as DNA: TGTGCCAGCAGTTGGGCAGGGGTCAATGAGCAGTTCTTC.

This chain connects TRBV20-1 to TRBJ1-2; maybe TRBD1 (6 bases). V was clipped by 6 bases and J by 4 bases, with 18 bases between them. Germline V gene lookup returns CDR1 DFQATT and CDR2 SNEGSKA (reference sequence). CDR3 length: 14 amino acids. CDR3 nucleotides: TGCAGTGCAGACAGACAGGTCGGAGCCTATGGCTACACCTTC. Protein sequence: CSADRQVGAYGYTF.

This clonotype was observed once. V usage is TRBV7-2 and J usage is TRBJ2-7, with D tentatively TRBD2 (5 bases). Germline CDR1 and CDR2: SGHTA and FQGNSA. V dropped 0 bases and J dropped 2 bases, with 17 bases sitting between them. This CDR3 comprises 17 residues. CDR3 sequence reads: CASSLARGREGTYEQYF. The CDR3 DNA is TGTGCCAGCAGCTTAGCCCGAGGGCGAGAAGGTACCTACGAGCAGTACTTC.

This clonotype has a single count. The chain combines TRBV29-1 with TRBJ2-2, with a tentative D call TRBD2 (7 bases). The CDR3 consists of 14 residues. The germline V and J ends were trimmed by 5 bases and 7 bases, with 17 bases remaining between them. Germline-derived CDR1 and CDR2 are SQVTM and ANQGSEA. CDR3 amino acids: CSVWEGVSGGELFF. CDR3 coding DNA: TGCAGCGTTTGGGAGGGGGTTAGTGGCGGGGAGCTGTTTTTT.

The chain has TRBV11-2 and TRBJ2-1, with a tentative D call TRBD2 (5 bases). V was cut by 0 bases and J by 2 bases, with 14 bases left in between. Looked up from germline, CDR1 is SGHAT and CDR2 is FQNNGV. This CDR3 comprises 17 residues. In DNA form, the CDR3 reads TGTGCCAGCAGCTTAGATCTCCGGAGGCGGACCTACAATGAGCAGTTCTTC. Translation gives CASSLDLRRRTYNEQFF. The full variable domain, its missing parts supplied by reference TRBV11-2 and TRBJ2-1, is EAGVAQSPRYKIIEKRQSVAFWCNPISGHATLYWYQQILGQGPKLLIQFQNNGVVDDSQLPKDRFSAERLKGVDSTLKIQPAKLEDSAVYLCASSLDLRRRTYNEQFFGPGTRLTVL.

J is TRBJ2-4 and V is TRBV11-2, with 7 bases that match TRBD1. J was trimmed by 7 bases and V by 0 bases; bases with no gene match: 9. Germline V gene data show CDR1 as SGHAT and CDR2 as FQNNGV. CDR3 length: 16 residues. The CDR3 spells CASSLDRGSLGNIQYF. CDR3 nucleotide sequence: TGTGCCAGCAGCTTAGACAGGGGGTCTTTGGGTAACATTCAGTACTTC.

This rearrangement joins TRBV20-1 to TRBJ2-5, with D possibly being TRBD2 (6 bases). With 3 bases removed from V and 5 bases from J, the gap between germline ends came to 13 bases. CDR1 DFQATT and CDR2 SNEGSKA come from the germline V gene (reference sequence). The CDR3 is made up of 13 amino acids. Here the CDR3 reads CSARFWGVETQYF. For the CDR3, the DNA is TGCAGTGCTAGGTTCTGGGGGGTGGAGACCCAGTACTTC.

The chain is built from TRBV4-1 and TRBJ2-3; D unclear. Trimming cost V 1 base and J 4 bases, with 12 bases left between them. CDR1 and CDR2 from the germline V gene are MGHRA and YSYEKL. This CDR3 comprises 15 residues. The CDR3 nucleotides are TGCGCCAGCAGCCAAGCCCCCTCGTCGGCAGATACGCAGTATTTT. Its protein product is CASSQAPSSADTQYF.

The V and J genes are TRBV13 and TRBJ1-4; D is perhaps TRBD1 (5 bases). The V gene's germline CDR1 is PRHDT and CDR2 FYEKMQ (reference sequence). The CDR3 contains 14 residues. Trimming took 2 bases from V and 9 from J, leaving 13 bases between them. The CDR3 reads CASSLSPGNKKLFF. For the CDR3, the DNA is TGTGCCAGCAGCTTATCGCCAGGGAATAAAAAACTGTTTTTT.

The V call is TRBV9, the J call TRBJ2-1; possibly TRBD2 for D (6 bases). The CDR3 covers 17 residues. The V end was cut by 3 bases, the J end by 2 bases, with 18 bases between. Germline values: CDR1 SGDLS, CDR2 YYNGEE. CDR3 amino acids: CASSARPLSGPYNEQFF. DNA of the CDR3: TGTGCCAGCAGCGCCCGTCCTCTTAGCGGACCCTACAATGAGCAGTTCTTC. Drawing the rest from reference TRBV9 and TRBJ2-1, the complete variable domain is DSGVTQTPKHLITATGQRVTLRCSPRSGDLSVYWYQQSLDQGLQFLIQYYNGEERAKGNILERFSAQQFPDLHSELNLSSLELGDSALYFCASSARPLSGPYNEQFFGPGTRLTVL.